This TCR beta chain originates from a study of T cell repertoires in ileal Crohn's disease. Study-wide background: Less than 45% were active smokers at surgery; median disease duration was almost 8 years. Thiopurines (around ten) or anti-TNF agents (18) were given postoperatively to about half.

Libraries were prepared by immunoSEQ multiplex PCR; TCRdb keeps only in-frame clonotypes and omits some of them. The table lists 4,800 or so clones, around 80% of them singletons, with approximately 6.6% in the top ten. Adults with ileal or ileocolonic Crohn's disease and an indication for resection were eligible. V shed 4 bases, J shed 8 bases, and the junction held 8 bases outside the gene matches. The CDR3 length is 14 residues. Germline CDR1 SGHVS, CDR2 FQNEAQ. The material sequenced was ileal tissue. The clonotype comes from an adult with Crohn's disease. J is TRBJ2-1 and V is TRBV7-8; 7 nucleotides align to TRBD1. CDR3 sequence reads: CASSSGQDRDEQFF. Written as DNA, the CDR3 is TGTGCCAGCAGCTCCGGACAGGATAGGGATGAGCAGTTCTTC. Full variable domain (remainder filled in from reference TRBV7-8 and TRBJ2-1): GAGVSQSPRYKVAKRGQDVALRCDPISGHVSLFWYQQALGQGPEFLTYFQNEAQLDKSGLPSDRFFAERPEGSVSTLKIQRTQQEDSAVYLCASSSGQDRDEQFFGPGTRLTVL.